This T cell receptor (beta chain) appears in the sequencing data of a study of response to subunit inactivated influenza vaccine. General study points: Seasonal influenza vaccination, on each occasion, was suggested by the authors to recruit few new T cells.

This clonotype showed up many times. Its antigen is unidentified. Each CDR3 protein gets one entry after TCRdb re-called the RT-PCR reads with MiXCR. The sample yields 500,000 to 600,000 distinct CDR3 sequences, approximately 12% seen once. The germline CDR1 and CDR2 sequences are SGHTA and FQGTGA. Unmatched junction bases numbered 10, after V lost 5 bases and J lost 3 bases. The CDR3 is 17 amino acids. The rearrangement uses TRBV7-3 and TRBJ2-2; 9 nucleotides line up with TRBD1. This TCR came from a man aged 50-60 years who received an inactivated influenza vaccine. The source material was PBMCs from blood, sampled around seven weeks after vaccination. CDR3 in DNA: TGTGCCAGCAGCCTATCACAGGGGGCGATATACACCGGGGAGCTGTTTTTT. Protein: CASSLSQGAIYTGELFF.